This is a list of T cell receptor beta chains from one sample in a study of tumor-infiltrating lymphocytes in primary liver carcinoma. TCRdb independently ran MiXCR on the multiplex PCR reads; one entry per CDR3 protein. Counted here are about 48,000 distinct CDR3 sequences, over 65% occurring once; the ten biggest clones make up about 30%. The specimen sequenced was liver tumor tissue from sampling region 3. The receptors shown here come from a man aged 40-49 years with primary liver carcinoma and hepatitis B virus infection. The CDR3 runs from the conserved cysteine through the conserved F or W. D genes are given only for firm matches. A row's size may be missing; if present it is once, few, many or a size class.

>-|-|TRBJ1-2|TRBV11-2
TGCGCCAGCAGCTTAGTACAGGGTTTCTACTGCTACACCTTC
CASSLVQGFYCYTF
>-|-|TRBJ2-2|TRBV7-8
TGTGCTAGCAGCTTTAGAGTGGAGGAGCTGCTTTTT
CASSFRVEELLF
>once|-|TRBJ2-3|TRBV6-5
TGTGCCGGCAGTAAGACTAGGACAGATACGCAGTATTTT
CAGSKTRTDTQYF
>few|TRBD2|TRBJ2-7|TRBV12-3/TRBV12-4
TGTGGCAGCAAACCCCTAGCGGGAGGATACTATGAGCAGTACTTC
CGSKPLAGGYYEQYF
>-|-|TRBJ2-3|TRBV6-1
TGTGTCAGCAGTGAACCCGGAAGGGCCACTAGCACAGATACACAGTATTTT
CVSSEPGRATSTDTQYF
>many|-|TRBJ2-7|TRBV29-1
TGCAGCGTCTTCCAAGGGCTCCTTCGCGAGCAGTACTTC
CSVFQGLLREQYF
>-|-|TRBJ1-2|TRBV6-2/TRBV6-3
TGTACCAGCAGTGATCGGGACGCCCTAGTCTACACCTTT
CTSSDRDALVYTF
>-|TRBD1|TRBJ2-2|TRBV11-3
TGTGTCAGCAGCTTAGGACAGGTTGACACCGGGGAGCTGTTATTT
CVSSLGQVDTGELLF
>-|-|TRBJ2-1|TRBV4-1
TGCGCCAGCAGCCAACCTGGGGGAAAAAAGCGGCAGGGCTTAAGCTCCTACAATGAGCAGTTCTTC
CASSQPGGKKRQGLSSYNEQFF
>-|TRBD2|TRBJ2-1|TRBV4-1
TGCGCCAGCAGCCAAGATTACAGCGGGAGGATCAATGAGCAATTCTTC
CASSQDYSGRINEQFF
>many|-|TRBJ2-3|TRBV29-1
TGCAGCGTCAACGCGGTAGGCACAGATACGCAGTATTTT
CSVNAVGTDTQYF
>-|TRBD2|TRBJ2-7|TRBV29-1
TGCAGAGTTCGACTAGCGGGAGGTTCTCACTACGAGCAGTACTTC
CRVRLAGGSHYEQYF
>few|-|TRBJ2-6|TRBV28
TGTGCCAGCTCAAGGTCTGGGGCCAACGTCCTGACTTTC
CASSRSGANVLTF
>few|-|TRBJ2-7|TRBV11-2
TGTACCAGCGGTATGGAGGGCCTTTACGAGCAGTACTTC
CTSGMEGLYEQYF
>-|-|TRBJ2-3|TRBV29-1
TGCAGCGTTGAAGAAGTGGCTGGAGATACACAGTATTTT
CSVEEVAGDTQYF
>once|-|TRBJ2-1|TRBV20-1
TGCAGTGCTAGATTTCACAATGAGCAGTTCTTC
CSARFHNEQFF
>-|TRBD2|TRBJ2-7|TRBV11-2
TGTGCCAGCAACTTACGATTGGGACTAGCGGGAGGGTTCTACGGGCAGTACTTC
CASNLRLGLAGGFYGQYF
>-|-|TRBJ2-3|TRBV11-2
TGTGACAGTAGCTTTCAGGCTTCTAGCACGGATACGCAGTATTTT
CDSSFQASSTDTQYF
>many|-|TRBJ2-2|TRBV6-2/TRBV6-3
TGTGCCAGCAGTTACTCGATACTGGTTGCCCAGGAGAACACCGGGGAGCTGTTTTTT
CASSYSILVAQENTGELFF
>many|-|TRBJ2-1|TRBV7-9
TGTGCCAGCCGGGACCAGTACAATGAGCAGTTCTTC
CASRDQYNEQFF
>-|-|TRBJ1-1|TRBV6-5
TGTGCCAGCAGTAGAAGAGAGAACACTGAAACTTTCTTT
CASSRRENTETFF
>-|-|TRBJ2-2|TRBV12-3/TRBV12-4
TGTGCCAGGAGTTTAGGGGACGGGGTGTCCGGGGAGCTGTTTTTT
CARSLGDGVSGELFF
>many|-|TRBJ1-1|TRBV6-1
TGTGCCAGCAGTGAACATCCGGTTGGCACTGAAGCTTTCTTT
CASSEHPVGTEAFF
>-|-|TRBJ2-3|TRBV29-1
TGCAGCGTTAACCGGGATAGGCTTCGTACGCAGTATTTT
CSVNRDRLRTQYF
>-|-|TRBJ2-4|TRBV4-2
TGTGCCAACGAGCTTGGAGGGCCGAGGGAGGCCAAAAACGTTCAGTACTTC
CANELGGPREAKNVQYF
>-|TRBD2|TRBJ2-2|TRBV11-2
TGTGCCGGCAGCTTAGTGGCGCCAGCGGGAACCGGGGATCTGTCTTTT
CAGSLVAPAGTGDLSF
>many|-|TRBJ2-5|TRBV5-1
TGCGCCAGCAGCTTGGAATGGGGGGCGGTGGAGACCCAGTACTTC
CASSLEWGAVETQYF
>-|-|TRBJ2-2|TRBV29-1
TGTAGCGTTGAACCACAATCGAACACCGGGGAGCTGTTTTTT
CSVEPQSNTGELFF
>-|-|TRBJ2-7|TRBV12-3/TRBV12-4
TGTGCCAGCGGTTTGGGAGAGTCCTCCAGTGAGCAGTACTTC
CASGLGESSSEQYF
>-|TRBD2|TRBJ2-1|TRBV5-4
TGTGCCAGCAGCTTGGCCGGGCTAGCGGGATCCAATGAGCAGCTCTTC
CASSLAGLAGSNEQLF
>-|-|TRBJ2-6|TRBV6-2/TRBV6-3
TGTGTCATCAGTTTAGGTCAGGGAACTGGGGCCAACGTCCTGACTTTC
CVISLGQGTGANVLTF
>-|-|TRBJ2-2|TRBV11-1
TGTGCCGGCAGCTTTTTGTCGGTAGGAGACGCGAACACTGGGGAGCTGTTTTTT
CAGSFLSVGDANTGELFF
>-|-|TRBJ1-4|TRBV11-2
TGTGCCAGCAACTCAGAGGTTGGGGACGAAAAACTCTTTTTT
CASNSEVGDEKLFF
>-|TRBD2|TRBJ2-3|TRBV7-8
TGTGCCATCAGCTTAGCCCAAGCGGGAGGGTCACATGACACGCGGTATTTT
CAISLAQAGGSHDTRYF
>-|-|TRBJ2-7|TRBV6-1
TGTGCCAGCCGACCCAGGGACTCCTTTGGCGACCAGTATTTC
CASRPRDSFGDQYF
>-|-|TRBJ1-1|TRBV4-2
TGTGCCAACAGCCAAGACCAGAGGAACACTGAAGCTTCCTTT
CANSQDQRNTEASF
>-|-|TRBJ2-1|TRBV6-5
TGTGCCAACAGTCCACTAGATCCTCCGGACAATGAGCAGTTCTTC
CANSPLDPPDNEQFF
>-|-|TRBJ2-1|TRBV6-5
TGTGCCAGCAGTTACTCTACAGGGACGCAGTTCTTC
CASSYSTGTQFF
>-|-|TRBJ2-7|TRBV14
TGTGCCAGTGGCCAAGAACGGGGGTACCCATACGAGCAGTACTTC
CASGQERGYPYEQYF
>large|-|TRBJ2-5|TRBV11-2
TGTGCCAGCAGCTTAGAGGAAAGGGCCCAGTACTTC
CASSLEERAQYF
>-|TRBD1|TRBJ1-1|TRBV11-2
TGTGACAGCAGCCGGATGGGGGGACAGGGATTCGGCACTGAAGCTTTCTTT
CDSSRMGGQGFGTEAFF
>-|-|TRBJ2-1|TRBV29-1
TGCAACGTGGGGCCTCCTTCCAGCTCATACGGTGAGCAGTTCTTC
CNVGPPSSSYGEQFF
>-|TRBD1|TRBJ2-1|TRBV29-1
TGCAGCGGATTGCCGGGACAGGGTGGGGGTGAGCAGTTCTTC
CSGLPGQGGGEQFF
>once|TRBD2|TRBJ2-1|TRBV7-9
TGTGCCAGCAGCGTGATGGGGACTAGCGTGAATGAGCAGTTCTTC
CASSVMGTSVNEQFF
>-|TRBD1|TRBJ2-1|TRBV5-1
TGCGCCAGCAGCCCCACTGGGACAGTAACCAATGAGCAGTTCTTC
CASSPTGTVTNEQFF
>many|-|TRBJ2-5|TRBV6-6
TGTGCCAGCAGTACCGAAGAGACCCAGTACTTC
CASSTEETQYF
>many|-|TRBJ2-3|TRBV28
TGTGCCAGCAGGGGACTGGGGGTAATGGATACGCAGTATTTT
CASRGLGVMDTQYF
>-|-|TRBJ2-2|TRBV11-2
TGTGCCAGCAGCGCCCCGGGAGAAAGAAACACCGGGGAGCTGTCTTTT
CASSAPGERNTGELSF